This T cell receptor beta chain was recorded in a study of T-cell reconstitution after alpha-beta-depleted transplantation in children. Germline V lookup: CDR1 SGHRS, CDR2 YFSETQ. The V end lost 0 bases, the J end lost 4 bases, and 10 bases lay between the germline ends. The CDR3 has 14 residues. Unique molecular identifiers were used to barcode this TCRbeta library. One entry per CDR3 protein, called by TCRdb with MiXCR from the PCR reads. Of under 350,000 distinct CDR3 sequences in the sample, approximately 9.8% were seen once. This clonotype was counted many times. The receptor comes from a human donor who donated a stem cell graft to a child with SCID. The specimen comprised PBMCs from the stem cell graft donor, sampled from the stem cell graft. The V gene is TRBV5-1, the J gene TRBJ1-2, with D unresolved. The CDR3: CASSLEWNTYGYTF. Written as DNA, the CDR3 is TGCGCCAGCAGCTTGGAATGGAACACCTATGGCTACACCTTC.